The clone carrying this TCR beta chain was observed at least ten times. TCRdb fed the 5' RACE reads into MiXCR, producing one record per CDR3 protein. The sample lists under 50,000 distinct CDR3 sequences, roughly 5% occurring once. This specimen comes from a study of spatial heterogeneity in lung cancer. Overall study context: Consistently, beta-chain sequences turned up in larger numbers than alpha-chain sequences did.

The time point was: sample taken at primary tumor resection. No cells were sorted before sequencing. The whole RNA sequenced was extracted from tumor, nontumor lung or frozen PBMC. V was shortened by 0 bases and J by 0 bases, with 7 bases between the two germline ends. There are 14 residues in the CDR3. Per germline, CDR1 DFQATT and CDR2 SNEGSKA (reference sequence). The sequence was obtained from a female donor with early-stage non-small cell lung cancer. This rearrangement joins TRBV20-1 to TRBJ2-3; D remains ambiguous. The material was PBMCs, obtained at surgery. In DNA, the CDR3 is TGCAGTGCTAGAGATCTCCATAGCACAGATACGCAGTATTTT. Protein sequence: CSARDLHSTDTQYF.